The clone carrying this TCR beta chain was detected once. These data are taken from a study of molecular identifiers for immune sequencing clone quantification. CDR1 and CDR2 from the germline V gene are SNHLY and FYNNEI. Trimming took 3 bases from V and 1 from J; bases not matched to a gene: 3. CDR3 length: 16 residues. Bulk TCR libraries used previously described methods and listed TCR primers. Using its own MiXCR run on the PCR reads, TCRdb lists one record per CDR3 protein. The data hold 250,000 to 400,000 distinct CDR3 sequences, with 20% to 25% observed a single time. The sample consisted of naive CD8+ T cells from blood, with Jurkat cell RNA spiked in. Subset given: FACS-sorted CD8+CD4-CCR7+CD45RA+ naive T cells. This receptor was taken from a human donor in good health. Some libraries in this study had Jurkat cell RNA spiked in. V and J are TRBV2 and TRBJ2-3; 11 bases are a match to TRBD2. The CDR3 DNA is TGTGCCAGCAGTGATCCACTAGCGGGGGGCACAGATACGCAGTATTTT. Translation gives CASSDPLAGGTDTQYF.